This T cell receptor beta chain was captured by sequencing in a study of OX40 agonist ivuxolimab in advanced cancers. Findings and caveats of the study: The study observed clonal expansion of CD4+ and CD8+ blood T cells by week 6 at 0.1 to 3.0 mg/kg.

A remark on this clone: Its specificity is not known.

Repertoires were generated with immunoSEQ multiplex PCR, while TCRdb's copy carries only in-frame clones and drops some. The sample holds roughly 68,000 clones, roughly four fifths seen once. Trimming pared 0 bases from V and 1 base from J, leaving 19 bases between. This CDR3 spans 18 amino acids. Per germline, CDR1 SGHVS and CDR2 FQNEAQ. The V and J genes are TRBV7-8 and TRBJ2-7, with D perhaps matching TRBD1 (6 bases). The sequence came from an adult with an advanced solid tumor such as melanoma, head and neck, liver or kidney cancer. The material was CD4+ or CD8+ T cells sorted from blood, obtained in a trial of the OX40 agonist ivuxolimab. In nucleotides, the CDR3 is TGTGCCAGCAGCTTAGCGGTCCACAGGGTAGCGAAGTCCTACGAGCAGTACTTC. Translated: CASSLAVHRVAKSYEQYF.